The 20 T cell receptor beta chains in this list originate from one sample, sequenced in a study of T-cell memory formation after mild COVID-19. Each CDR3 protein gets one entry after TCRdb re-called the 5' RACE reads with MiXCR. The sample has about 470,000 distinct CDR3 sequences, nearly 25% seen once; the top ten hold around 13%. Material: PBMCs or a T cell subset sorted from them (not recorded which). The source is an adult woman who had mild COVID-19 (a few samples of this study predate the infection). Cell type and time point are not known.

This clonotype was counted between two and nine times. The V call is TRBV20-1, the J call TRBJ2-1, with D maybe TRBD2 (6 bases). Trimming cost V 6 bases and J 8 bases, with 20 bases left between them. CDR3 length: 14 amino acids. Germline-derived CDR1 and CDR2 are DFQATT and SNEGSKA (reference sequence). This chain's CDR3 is CSANTSPSWDEQFF. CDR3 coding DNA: TGCAGTGCCAATACTAGCCCCAGTTGGGATGAGCAGTTCTTC.

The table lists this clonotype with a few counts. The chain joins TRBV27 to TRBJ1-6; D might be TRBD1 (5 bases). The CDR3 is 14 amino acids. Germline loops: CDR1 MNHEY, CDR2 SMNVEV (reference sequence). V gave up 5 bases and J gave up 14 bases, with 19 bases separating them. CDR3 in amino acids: CASSPGTPIRALHF. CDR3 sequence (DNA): TGTGCCAGCAGTCCTGGGACGCCAATTCGGGCCCTCCACTTT.

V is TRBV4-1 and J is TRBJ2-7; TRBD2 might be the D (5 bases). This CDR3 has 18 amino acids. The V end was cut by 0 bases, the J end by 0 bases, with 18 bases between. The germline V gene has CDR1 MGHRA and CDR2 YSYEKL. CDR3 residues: CASSQDLVGARGSYEQYF. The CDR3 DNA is TGCGCCAGCAGCCAAGATCTGGTGGGAGCTCGGGGCTCCTACGAGCAGTACTTC.

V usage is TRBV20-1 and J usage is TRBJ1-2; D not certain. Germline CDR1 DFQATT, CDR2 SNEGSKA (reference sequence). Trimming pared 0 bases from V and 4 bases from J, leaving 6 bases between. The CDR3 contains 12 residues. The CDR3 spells CSAREEIYGYTF. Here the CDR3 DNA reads TGCAGTGCTAGAGAGGAGATCTATGGCTACACCTTC.

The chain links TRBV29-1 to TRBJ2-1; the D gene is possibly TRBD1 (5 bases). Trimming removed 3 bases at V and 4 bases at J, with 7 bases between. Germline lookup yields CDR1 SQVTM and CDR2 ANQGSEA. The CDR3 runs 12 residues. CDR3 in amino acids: CSVEGRYNEQFF. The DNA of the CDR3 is TGCAGCGTTGAGGGGCGATACAATGAGCAGTTCTTC.

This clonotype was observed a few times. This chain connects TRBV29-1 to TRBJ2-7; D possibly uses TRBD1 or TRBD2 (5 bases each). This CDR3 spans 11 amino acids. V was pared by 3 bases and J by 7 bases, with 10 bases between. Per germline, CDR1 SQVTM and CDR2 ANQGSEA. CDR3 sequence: CSVDWGGEQYF. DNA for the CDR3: TGCAGCGTTGATTGGGGCGGGGAGCAGTACTTC.

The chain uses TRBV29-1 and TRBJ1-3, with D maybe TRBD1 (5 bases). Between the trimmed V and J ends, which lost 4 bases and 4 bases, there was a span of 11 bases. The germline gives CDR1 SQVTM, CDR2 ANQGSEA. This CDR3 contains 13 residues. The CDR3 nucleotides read TGCAGCGTTGTAGGGGCGGGGGGAAACACCATATATTTT. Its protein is CSVVGAGGNTIYF.

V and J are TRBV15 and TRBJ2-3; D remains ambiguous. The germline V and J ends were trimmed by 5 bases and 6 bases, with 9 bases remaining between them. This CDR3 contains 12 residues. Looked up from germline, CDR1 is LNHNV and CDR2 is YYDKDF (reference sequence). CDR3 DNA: TGTGCCACCAGCGACACCATGGATACGCAGTATTTT. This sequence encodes CATSDTMDTQYF. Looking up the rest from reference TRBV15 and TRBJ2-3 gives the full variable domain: DAMVIQNPRYQVTQFGKPVTLSCSQTLNHNVMYWYQQKSSQAPKLLFHYYDKDFNNEADTPDNFQSRRPNTSFCFLDIRSPGLGDTAMYLCATSDTMDTQYFGPGTRLTVL.

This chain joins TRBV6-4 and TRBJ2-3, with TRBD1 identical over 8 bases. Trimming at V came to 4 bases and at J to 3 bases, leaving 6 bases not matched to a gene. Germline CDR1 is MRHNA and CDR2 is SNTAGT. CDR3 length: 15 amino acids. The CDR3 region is CASSVTQGATDTQYF. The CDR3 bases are TGTGCCAGCAGTGTAACCCAGGGGGCAACAGATACGCAGTATTTT.

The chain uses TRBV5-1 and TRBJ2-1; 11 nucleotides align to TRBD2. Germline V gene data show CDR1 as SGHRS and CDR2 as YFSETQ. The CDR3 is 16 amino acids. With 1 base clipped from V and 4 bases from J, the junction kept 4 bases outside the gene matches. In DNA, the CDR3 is TGCGCCAGCAGCTTGCCTAGCGGGGGGTCATACAATGAGCAGTTCTTC. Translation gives CASSLPSGGSYNEQFF.

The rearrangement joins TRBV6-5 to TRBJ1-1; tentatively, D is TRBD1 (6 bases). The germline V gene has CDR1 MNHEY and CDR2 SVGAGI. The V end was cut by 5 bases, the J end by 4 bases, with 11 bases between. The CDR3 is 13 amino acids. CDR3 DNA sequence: TGTGCCAGCAGTCGGACAGTACGCACTGAAGCTTTCTTT. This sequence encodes CASSRTVRTEAFF.

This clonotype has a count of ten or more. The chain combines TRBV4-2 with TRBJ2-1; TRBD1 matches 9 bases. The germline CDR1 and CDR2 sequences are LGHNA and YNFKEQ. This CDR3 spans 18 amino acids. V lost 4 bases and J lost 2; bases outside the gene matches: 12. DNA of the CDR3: TGTGCCAGCAGCCTGGCTTGGGTACAGGGGGCCCCCTACAATGAGCAGTTCTTC. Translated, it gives CASSLAWVQGAPYNEQFF.

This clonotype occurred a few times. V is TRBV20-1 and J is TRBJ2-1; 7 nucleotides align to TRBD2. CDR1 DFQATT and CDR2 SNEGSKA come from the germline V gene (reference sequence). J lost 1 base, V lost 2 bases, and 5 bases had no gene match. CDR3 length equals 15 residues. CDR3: CSARIGGGSYNEQFF. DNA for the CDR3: TGCAGTGCTAGAATCGGCGGGGGTTCCTACAATGAGCAGTTCTTC.

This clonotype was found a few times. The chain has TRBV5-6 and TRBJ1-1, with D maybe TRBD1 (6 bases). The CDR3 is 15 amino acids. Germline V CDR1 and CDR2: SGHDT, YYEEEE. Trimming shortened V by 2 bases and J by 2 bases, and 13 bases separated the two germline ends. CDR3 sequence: CASSFPDSVNTEAFF. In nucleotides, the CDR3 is TGTGCCAGCAGCTTTCCGGACAGCGTCAACACTGAAGCTTTCTTT.

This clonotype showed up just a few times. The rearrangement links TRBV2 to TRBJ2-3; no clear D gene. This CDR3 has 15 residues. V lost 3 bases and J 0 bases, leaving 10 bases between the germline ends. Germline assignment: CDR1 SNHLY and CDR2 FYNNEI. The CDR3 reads CASSDGQASTDTQYF. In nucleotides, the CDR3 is TGTGCCAGCAGTGATGGGCAGGCTAGCACAGATACGCAGTATTTT.

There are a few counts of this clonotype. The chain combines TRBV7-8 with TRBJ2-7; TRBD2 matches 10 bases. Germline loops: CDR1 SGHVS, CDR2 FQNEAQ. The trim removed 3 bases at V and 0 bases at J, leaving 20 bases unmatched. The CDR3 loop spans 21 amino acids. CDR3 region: CASSLASGSGGALGASYEQYF. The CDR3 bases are TGTGCCAGCAGCTTGGCTAGCGGGAGTGGGGGAGCTCTAGGGGCCTCCTACGAGCAGTACTTC.

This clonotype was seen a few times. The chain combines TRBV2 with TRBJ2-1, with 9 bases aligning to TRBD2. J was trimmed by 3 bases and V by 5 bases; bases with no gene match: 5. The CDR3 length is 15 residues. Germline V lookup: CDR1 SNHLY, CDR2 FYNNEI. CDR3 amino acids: CASSSGLAYYNEQFF. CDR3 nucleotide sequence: TGTGCCAGCAGTTCGGGACTAGCCTACTACAATGAGCAGTTCTTC.

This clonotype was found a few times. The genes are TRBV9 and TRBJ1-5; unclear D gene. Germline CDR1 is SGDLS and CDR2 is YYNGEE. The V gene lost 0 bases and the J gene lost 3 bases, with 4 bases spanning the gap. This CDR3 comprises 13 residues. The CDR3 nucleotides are TGTGCCAGCAGCGTAGATGTCAATCAGCCCCAGCATTTT. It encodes CASSVDVNQPQHF. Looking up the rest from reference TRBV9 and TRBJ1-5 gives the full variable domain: DSGVTQTPKHLITATGQRVTLRCSPRSGDLSVYWYQQSLDQGLQFLIQYYNGEERAKGNILERFSAQQFPDLHSELNLSSLELGDSALYFCASSVDVNQPQHFGDGTRLSIL.

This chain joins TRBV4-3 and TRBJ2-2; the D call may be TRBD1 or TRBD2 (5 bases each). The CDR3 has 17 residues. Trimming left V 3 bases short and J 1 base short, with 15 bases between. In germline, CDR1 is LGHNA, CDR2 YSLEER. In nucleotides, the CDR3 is TGCGCCAGCAGCCAGACGTCGTTGGGACGGAACACCGGGGAGCTGTTTTTT. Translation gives CASSQTSLGRNTGELFF.

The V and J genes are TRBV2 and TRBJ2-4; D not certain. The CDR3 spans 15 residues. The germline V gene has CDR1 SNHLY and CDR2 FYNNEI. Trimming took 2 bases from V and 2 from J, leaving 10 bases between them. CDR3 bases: TGTGCCAGCAGTGAACCCCCCCGACCCAAAAACATTCAGTACTTC. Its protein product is CASSEPPRPKNIQYF.